A single sample is the source of the 8 T cell receptor beta chains below, sequenced in a study of blood T cell repertoires in COVID-19. Method: immunoSEQ multiplex PCR; TCRdb's copy keeps in-frame clones and lacks some. Of about 160,000 clones detected, roughly 81% appear once; the ten largest clones hold more than 1%. Sequencing input: peripheral blood. The source is a middle-aged man with acute or convalescent COVID-19.

V gene TRBV25-1 combines with J gene TRBJ1-2, with 9 bases identical to TRBD1. This CDR3 has 14 residues. Germline loops: CDR1 MGHDK, CDR2 SYGVNS. The trim removed 2 bases at V and 7 bases at J, leaving 5 bases unmatched. CDR3 region: CASSEGTGIRGYTF. The CDR3 DNA reads TGTGCCAGCAGTGAAGGGACAGGGATTCGTGGCTACACCTTC.

The chain combines TRBV21-1 with TRBJ1-5. TRBV21-1 is described as a pseudogene. The CDR3 has 15 residues. CDR3 nucleotides: TGTGCCAGCAGCAAATGGGCGGGGAAGGCGAAGCCCCAGCATTTT. Protein sequence: CASSKWAGKAKPQHF.

The chain combines TRBV7-3 with TRBJ1-1; no reliable D call. The V end was cut by 4 bases, the J end by 1 base, with 10 bases between. This CDR3 contains 14 residues. Germline V gene sequence: CDR1 SGHTA, CDR2 FQGTGA. CDR3 nucleotide sequence: TGTGCCAGCAGCTCCTCGAGAGGGAACACTGAAGCTTTCTTT. It specifies CASSSSRGNTEAFF.

J is TRBJ2-1 and V is TRBV7-7; TRBD2 matches at 10 bases. After removal of 0 bases from V and 5 bases from J, the junction contained 4 bases not matched to a gene. The CDR3 is 16 amino acids. CDR1 SSHAT and CDR2 FNYEAQ come from the germline V gene (reference sequence). DNA of the CDR3: TGTGCCAGCAGCTTAGCACTAGCGGGGTCCAACAATGAGCAGTTCTTC. This gives the protein CASSLALAGSNNEQFF.

The CDR3 protein is CATSEPGLRGYTF. CDR3 DNA sequence: TGTGCCACCAGTGAGCCTGGTTTGAGAGGCTACACCTTC. V is TRBV24-1 and J is TRBJ1-2; D unresolved. This CDR3 has 13 residues. Germline CDR1 is KGHDR and CDR2 is SFDVKD. With 4 bases removed from V and 8 bases from J, the gap between germline ends came to 13 bases.

This clone showed up just a few times. V usage is TRBV9 and J usage is TRBJ1-4, with D perhaps matching TRBD1 (6 bases). CDR1 is SGDLS, CDR2 YYNGEE, per germline. The V end was cut by 3 bases, the J end by 7 bases, with 16 bases between. The CDR3 extends over 15 amino acids. The chain's CDR3 is CASSEGGGKGEKLFF. CDR3 DNA sequence: TGTGCCAGCAGCGAGGGGGGAGGGAAGGGTGAAAAACTGTTTTTT.

The V and J genes are TRBV7-6 and TRBJ2-5, with D perhaps TRBD2 (7 bases). This CDR3 comprises 16 residues. Germline loops: CDR1 SGHVS, CDR2 FNYEAQ. Trimming stripped 5 bases from V and 5 bases from J, with 21 bases between. The CDR3 region has the DNA TGTGCCAGCAGCCTGACTCCTTACAGGGAGGGGGAGACCCAGTACTTC. Its protein is CASSLTPYREGETQYF.

This chain uses TRBV28 with TRBJ1-5; D possibly corresponds to TRBD1 (5 bases). V lost 3 bases, J lost 5 bases, and 8 bases lay in between. The CDR3 contains 13 residues. Germline V gives CDR1 MDHEN, CDR2 SYDVKM. The CDR3 is CASSFPGYQPQHF. The CDR3 DNA is TGTGCCAGCAGTTTCCCAGGGTATCAGCCCCAGCATTTT.